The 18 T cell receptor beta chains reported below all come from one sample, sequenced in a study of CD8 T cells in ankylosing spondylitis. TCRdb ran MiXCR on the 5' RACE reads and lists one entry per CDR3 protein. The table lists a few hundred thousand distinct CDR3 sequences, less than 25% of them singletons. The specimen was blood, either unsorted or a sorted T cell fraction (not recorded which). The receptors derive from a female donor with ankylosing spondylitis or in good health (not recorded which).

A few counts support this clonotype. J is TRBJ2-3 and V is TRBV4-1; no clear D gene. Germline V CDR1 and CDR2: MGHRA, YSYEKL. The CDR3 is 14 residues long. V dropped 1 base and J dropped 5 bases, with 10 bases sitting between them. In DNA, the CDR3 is TGCGCCAGCAGCCAAGTCCGGGTGGAAGATACGCAGTATTTT. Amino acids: CASSQVRVEDTQYF.

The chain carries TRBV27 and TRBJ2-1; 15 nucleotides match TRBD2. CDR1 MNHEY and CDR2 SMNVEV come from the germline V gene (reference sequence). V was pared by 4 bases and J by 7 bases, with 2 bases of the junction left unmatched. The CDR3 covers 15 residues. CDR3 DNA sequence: TGTGCCAGCAGTTCAGGGACTAGCGGGGGGAATGAGCAGTTCTTC. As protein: CASSSGTSGGNEQFF.

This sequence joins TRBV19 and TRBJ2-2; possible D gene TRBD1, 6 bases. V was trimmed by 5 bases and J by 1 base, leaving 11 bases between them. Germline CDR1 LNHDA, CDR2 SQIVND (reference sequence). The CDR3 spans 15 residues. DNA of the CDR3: TGTGCCAGTAGTGGCAGGGGTGTGAACACCGGGGAGCTGTTTTTT. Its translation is CASSGRGVNTGELFF.

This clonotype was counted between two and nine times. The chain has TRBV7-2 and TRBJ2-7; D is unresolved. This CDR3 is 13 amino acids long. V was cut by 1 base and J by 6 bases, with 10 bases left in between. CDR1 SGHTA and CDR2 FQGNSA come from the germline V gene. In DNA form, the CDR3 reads TGTGCCAGCAGCTTAGTCCCTGCGCGCGAGCAGTACTTC. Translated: CASSLVPAREQYF.

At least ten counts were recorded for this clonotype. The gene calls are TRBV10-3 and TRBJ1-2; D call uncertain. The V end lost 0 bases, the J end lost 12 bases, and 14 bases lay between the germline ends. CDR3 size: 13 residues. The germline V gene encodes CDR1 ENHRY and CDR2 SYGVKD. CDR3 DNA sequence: TGTGCCATCAGTGAGTCGACGGAGGGCATCAACACCTTC. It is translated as CAISESTEGINTF.

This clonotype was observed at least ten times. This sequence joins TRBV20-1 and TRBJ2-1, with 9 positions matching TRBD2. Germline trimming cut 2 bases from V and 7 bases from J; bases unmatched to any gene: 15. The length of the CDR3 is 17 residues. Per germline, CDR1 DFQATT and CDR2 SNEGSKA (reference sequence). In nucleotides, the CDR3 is TGCAGTGCTAGACTGGCAGGTAGTAGCGGGAGCCCAAATGAGCAGTTCTTC. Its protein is CSARLAGSSGSPNEQFF.

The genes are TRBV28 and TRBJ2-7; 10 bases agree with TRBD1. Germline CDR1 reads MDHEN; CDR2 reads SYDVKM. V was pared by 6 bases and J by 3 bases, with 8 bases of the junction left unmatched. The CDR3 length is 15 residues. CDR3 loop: CASSLPGQGLYEQYF. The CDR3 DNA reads TGTGCCAGCAGCCTTCCGGGACAGGGGCTCTACGAGCAGTACTTC.

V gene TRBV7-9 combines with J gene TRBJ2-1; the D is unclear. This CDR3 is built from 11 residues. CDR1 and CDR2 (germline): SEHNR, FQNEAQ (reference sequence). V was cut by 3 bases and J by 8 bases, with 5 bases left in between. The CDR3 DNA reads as TGTGCCAGCAGCTTTGTTGATGAGCAGTTCTTC. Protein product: CASSFVDEQFF.

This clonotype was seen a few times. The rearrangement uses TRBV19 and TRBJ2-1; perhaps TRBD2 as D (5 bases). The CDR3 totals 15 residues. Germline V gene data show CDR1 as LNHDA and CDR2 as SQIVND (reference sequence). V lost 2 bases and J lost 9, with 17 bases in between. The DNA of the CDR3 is TGTGCCAGTAGTATATCACGGACTCTCTTGGGTGAGCAGTTCTTC. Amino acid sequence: CASSISRTLLGEQFF. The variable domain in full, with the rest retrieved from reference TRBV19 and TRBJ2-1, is DGGITQSPKYLFRKEGQNVTLSCEQNLNHDAMYWYRQDPGQGLRLIYYSQIVNDFQKGDIAEGYSVSREKKESFPLTVTSAQKNPTAFYLCASSISRTLLGEQFFGPGTRLTVL.

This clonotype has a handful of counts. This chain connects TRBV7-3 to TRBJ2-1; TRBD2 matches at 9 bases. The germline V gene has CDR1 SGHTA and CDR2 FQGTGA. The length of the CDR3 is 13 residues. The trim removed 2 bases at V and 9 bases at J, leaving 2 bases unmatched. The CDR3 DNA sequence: TGTGCCAGCAGCTTATTAGCGGGAGTTGAGCAGTTCTTC. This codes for CASSLLAGVEQFF.

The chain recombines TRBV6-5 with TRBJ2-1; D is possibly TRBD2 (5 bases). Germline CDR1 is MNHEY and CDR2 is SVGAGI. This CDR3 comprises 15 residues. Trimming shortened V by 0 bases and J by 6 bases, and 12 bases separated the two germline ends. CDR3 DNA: TGTGCCAGCAGTTACTCGCGGCTTGGGAGCAATGAGCAGTTCTTC. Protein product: CASSYSRLGSNEQFF.

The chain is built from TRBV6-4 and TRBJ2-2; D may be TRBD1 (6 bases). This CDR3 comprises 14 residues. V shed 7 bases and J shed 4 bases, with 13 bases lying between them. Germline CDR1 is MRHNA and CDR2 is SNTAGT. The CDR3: CASKMDRSTGELFF. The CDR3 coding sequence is TGTGCCAGCAAAATGGACAGAAGCACCGGGGAGCTGTTTTTT.

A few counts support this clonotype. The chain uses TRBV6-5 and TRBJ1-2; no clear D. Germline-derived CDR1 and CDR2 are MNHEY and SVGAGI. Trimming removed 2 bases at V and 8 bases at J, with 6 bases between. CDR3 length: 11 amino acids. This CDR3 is CASSYGEGYTF. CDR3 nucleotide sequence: TGTGCCAGCAGTTACGGGGAGGGCTACACCTTC.

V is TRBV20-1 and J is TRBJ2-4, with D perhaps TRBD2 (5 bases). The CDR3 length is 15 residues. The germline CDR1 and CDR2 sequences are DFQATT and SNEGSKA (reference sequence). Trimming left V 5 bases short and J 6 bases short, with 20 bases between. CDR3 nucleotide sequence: TGCAGTGCTGAGATCGGGCGGGTGGCGGGAAACATTCAGTACTTC. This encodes CSAEIGRVAGNIQYF.

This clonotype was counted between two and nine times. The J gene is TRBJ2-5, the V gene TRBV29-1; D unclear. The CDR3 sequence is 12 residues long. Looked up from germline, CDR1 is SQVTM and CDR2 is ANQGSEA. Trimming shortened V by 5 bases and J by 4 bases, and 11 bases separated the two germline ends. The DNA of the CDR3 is TGCAGCGTTAAGCCTGCCGGAGAGACCCAGTACTTC. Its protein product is CSVKPAGETQYF.

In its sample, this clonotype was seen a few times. The CDR3 loop reads CATGGFYGYTF. The CDR3 bases are TGTGCCACCGGGGGTTTTTATGGCTACACCTTC. The rearrangement joins TRBV6-5 to TRBJ1-2; tentatively, D is TRBD1 (5 bases). V shed 10 bases and J shed 5 bases, with 11 bases lying between them. This CDR3 region has 11 residues. Germline V lookup: CDR1 MNHEY, CDR2 SVGAGI.

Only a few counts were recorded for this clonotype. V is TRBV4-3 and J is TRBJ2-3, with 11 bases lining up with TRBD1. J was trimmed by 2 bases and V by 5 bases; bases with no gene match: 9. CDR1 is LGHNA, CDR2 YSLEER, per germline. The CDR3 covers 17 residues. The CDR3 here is CASSVWGTGGNTDTQYF. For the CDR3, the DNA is TGCGCCAGCAGCGTATGGGGGACAGGGGGAAACACAGATACGCAGTATTTT.

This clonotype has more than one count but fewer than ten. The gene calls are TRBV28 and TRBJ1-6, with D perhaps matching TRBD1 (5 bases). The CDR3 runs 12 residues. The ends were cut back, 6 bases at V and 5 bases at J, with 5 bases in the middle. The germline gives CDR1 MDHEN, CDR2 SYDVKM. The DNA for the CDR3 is TGTGCCAGCAGGGGACATAATTCACCCCTCCACTTT. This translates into CASRGHNSPLHF.